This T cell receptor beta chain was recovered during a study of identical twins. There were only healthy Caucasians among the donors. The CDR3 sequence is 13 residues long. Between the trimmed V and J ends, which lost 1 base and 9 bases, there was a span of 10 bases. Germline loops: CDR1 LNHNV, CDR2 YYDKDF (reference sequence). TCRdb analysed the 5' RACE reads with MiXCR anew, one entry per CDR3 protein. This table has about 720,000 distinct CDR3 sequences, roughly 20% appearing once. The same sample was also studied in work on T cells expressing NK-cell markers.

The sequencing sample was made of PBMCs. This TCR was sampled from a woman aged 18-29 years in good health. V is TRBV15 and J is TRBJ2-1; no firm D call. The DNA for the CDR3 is TGTGCCACCAGCAGAGTAGACGAGGTTGAGCAGTTCTTC. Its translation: CATSRVDEVEQFF. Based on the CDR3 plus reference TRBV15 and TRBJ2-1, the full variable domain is DAMVIQNPRYQVTQFGKPVTLSCSQTLNHNVMYWYQQKSSQAPKLLFHYYDKDFNNEADTPDNFQSRRPNTSFCFLDIRSPGLGDTAMYLCATSRVDEVEQFFGPGTRLTVL.